This entry lists 24 T cell receptor beta chains sequenced from one sample in a study of T cells in Graves' hyperthyroidism and ophthalmopathy. RNA transcripts served as the template for amplifying TCR beta CDR3 regions. With the HTBI primer set, the TCR CDR3 went through a first round of RT-PCR. TCRdb re-called the multiplex PCR reads with MiXCR, one entry per CDR3 protein. The sample consists of a few hundred thousand distinct CDR3 sequences, approximately 15% of them appearing once. The sample comprised blood. The origin of the receptors is a woman between 18 and 29 years old with Graves' hyperthyroidism.

The chain carries TRBV7-3 and TRBJ2-7; no clear D gene. The CDR3 spans 14 residues. The germline CDR1 and CDR2 sequences are SGHTA and FQGTGA. The V end lost 5 bases, the J end lost 2 bases, and 13 bases lay between the germline ends. The CDR3 sequence is CASSQARAPYEQYF. The CDR3 region has the DNA TGTGCCAGCAGCCAGGCCCGGGCACCCTACGAGCAGTACTTC.

Points on this clonotype: The junction differs from germline at one of its ends, possibly a read error. This rearrangement joins TRBV5-1 to TRBJ1-1; weak D call: TRBD1 (6 bases). Germline lookup yields CDR1 SGHRS and CDR2 YFSETQ. The CDR3 extends over 14 amino acids. For the CDR3, the DNA is TGTGCCAGCAGCTTAAGGGGGACGGACACTGAAGCTTTCTTT. Translation: CASSLRGTDTEAFF. Combining the CDR3 with reference TRBV5-1 and TRBJ1-1 gives the whole variable domain KAGVTQTPRYLIKTRGQQVTLSCSPISGHRSVSWYQQTPGQGLQFLFEYFSETQRNKGNFPGRFSGRQFSNSRSEMNVSTLELGDSALYLCASSLRGTDTEAFFGQGTRLTVV.

This clonotype was detected many times. This sequence joins TRBV2 and TRBJ2-1; TRBD1 aligns across 7 bases. The CDR3 covers 14 residues. Germline CDR1 SNHLY, CDR2 FYNNEI. With V trimmed by 7 bases and J by 5 bases, 8 bases remained unmatched. The CDR3 region is CASTRQGVNNEQFF. Here the CDR3 DNA reads TGTGCCAGCACCAGACAGGGAGTAAACAATGAGCAGTTCTTC.

At least ten counts were recorded for this clonotype. The genes are TRBV12-3 or TRBV12-4 and TRBJ1-1; maybe TRBD1 (5 bases). Trimming cost V 1 base and J 8 bases, with 14 bases left between them. The CDR3 covers 14 residues. The CDR3 nucleotides are TGTGCCAGCAGTTTAGAAGTGGGGGAGGTGGAAGCTTTCTTT. This encodes CASSLEVGEVEAFF.

This clonotype was detected only a few times. The chain employs TRBV9 and TRBJ2-1; the match to TRBD2 covers 10 bases. The germline gives CDR1 SGDLS, CDR2 YYNGEE. After removal of 6 bases from V and 8 bases from J, the junction contained 8 bases not matched to a gene. The CDR3 contains 14 residues. The CDR3 region is CASKIGLAADEQFF. CDR3 in DNA: TGTGCCAGCAAAATTGGACTAGCGGCCGATGAGCAGTTCTTC.

V is TRBV7-2 and J is TRBJ1-2; TRBD1 might be the D (5 bases). V was pared by 1 base and J by 2 bases, with 20 bases between. Germline V CDR1 and CDR2: SGHTA, FQGNSA. The CDR3 is made up of 18 amino acids. DNA for the CDR3: TGTGCCAGCAGCTTAGACTCGGTCAGGGACGCGTCGAACTATGGCTACACCTTC. This sequence encodes CASSLDSVRDASNYGYTF.

This chain links TRBV7-9 with TRBJ2-5, with TRBD1 identical over 8 bases. J gave up 4 bases and V 1 base, and 5 bases lay outside the gene matches. CDR3 length equals 15 residues. Germline loops: CDR1 SEHNR, CDR2 FQNEAQ (reference sequence). The CDR3 spells CASSLDGQGGETQYF. As DNA, the CDR3 is TGTGCCAGCAGCTTAGACGGACAGGGCGGAGAGACCCAGTACTTC.

In its sample, this clonotype was seen many times. CDR3 nucleotide sequence: TGCAGTGCCCCAAGGAATCCCGGGTCCTACAATGAGCAGTTCTTC. It codes for CSAPRNPGSYNEQFF. The chain joins TRBV20-1 to TRBJ2-1; D is unresolved. Germline assignment: CDR1 DFQATT and CDR2 SNEGSKA (reference sequence). Trimming left V 6 bases short and J 1 base short, with 16 bases between. The CDR3 has 15 amino acids.

V gene TRBV7-9 combines with J gene TRBJ1-2; TRBD1 agrees at 10 bases. The CDR3 has 15 amino acids. CDR1 and CDR2 from the germline V gene are SEHNR and FQNEAQ (reference sequence). V shed 5 bases, J shed 1 base, and the junction held 4 bases outside the gene matches. DNA of the CDR3: TGTGCCAGCAGCGCCGGACAGGGGGTTAACTATGGCTACACCTTC. Amino acids: CASSAGQGVNYGYTF.

The rearrangement joins TRBV10-1 to TRBJ2-7, with D possibly TRBD1 on 5 matching bases. Germline V lookup: CDR1 WNHNN, CDR2 SYGVQD (reference sequence). CDR3 size: 14 residues. V lost 9 bases and J 5 bases, leaving 20 bases between the germline ends. The CDR3: CASPSTVYANEQYF. In nucleotides, the CDR3 is TGCGCCAGTCCCTCGACAGTCTATGCGAACGAGCAGTACTTC.

The chain joins TRBV6-1 to TRBJ1-5; possible D gene TRBD1, 5 bases. Trimming took 5 bases from V and 3 from J, leaving 11 bases between them. This CDR3 region has 14 residues. Looked up from germline, CDR1 is MNHNS and CDR2 is SASEGT. The CDR3 region is CASSSTGNNQPQHF. Here the CDR3 DNA reads TGTGCCAGCAGTTCCACAGGAAACAATCAGCCCCAGCATTTT.

There are many counts of this clonotype. The chain is built from TRBV19 and TRBJ1-1; 7 bases map to TRBD1. Trimming took 4 bases from V and 7 from J; bases not matched to a gene: 9. CDR1 LNHDA and CDR2 SQIVND come from the germline V gene (reference sequence). The CDR3 spans 14 residues. The CDR3 loop is CASSTPGTAFEAFF. In nucleotides, the CDR3 is TGTGCCAGTAGTACCCCCGGGACAGCGTTTGAAGCTTTCTTT.

The chain joins TRBV6-1 to TRBJ1-3, with no clear D. Germline V gene sequence: CDR1 MNHNS, CDR2 SASEGT. This CDR3 has 14 amino acids. Between the trimmed V and J ends, which lost 4 bases and 0 bases, there was a span of 7 bases. The CDR3 sequence: CASSGVLSGNTIYF. CDR3 coding DNA: TGTGCCAGCAGTGGGGTGCTCTCTGGAAACACCATATATTTT.

In this sample, this clonotype turned up a few times. This rearrangement joins TRBV7-9 to TRBJ1-2; D remains unclear. The V gene's germline CDR1 is SEHNR and CDR2 FQNEAQ (reference sequence). This CDR3 is built from 14 residues. V dropped 6 bases and J dropped 4 bases, with 15 bases sitting between them. The CDR3 region has the DNA TGTGCCAGCAGATTCGATGAGGGTACCTATGGCTACACCTTC. Protein sequence: CASRFDEGTYGYTF.

This clonotype was seen repeatedly, ten times or more. This chain connects TRBV27 to TRBJ1-6, with a weak D call TRBD1 (6 bases). With 4 bases removed from V and 10 bases from J, the gap between germline ends came to 14 bases. CDR1 is MNHEY, CDR2 SMNVEV, per germline (reference sequence). The CDR3 contains 14 residues. CDR3 coding DNA: TGTGCCAGCAGTTCCCTCAGGGACATCTCACCCCTCCACTTT. The encoded protein is CASSSLRDISPLHF.

This clonotype was counted only a few times. The J gene is TRBJ2-3, the V gene TRBV11-2, with 8 bases identical to TRBD2. The V gene's germline CDR1 is SGHAT and CDR2 FQNNGV. The CDR3 length is 17 residues. Unmatched junction bases numbered 8, after V lost 1 base and J lost 2 bases. This CDR3 reads CASSLVPSGPSTDTQYF. In DNA, the CDR3 is TGTGCCAGCAGCTTAGTACCTAGCGGGCCCTCCACAGATACGCAGTATTTT.

The table lists this clonotype with many counts. This chain joins TRBV19 and TRBJ2-2, with 7 positions matching TRBD1. The CDR3 has 15 residues. Germline trimming cut 4 bases from V and 5 bases from J; bases unmatched to any gene: 7. Germline-derived CDR1 and CDR2 are LNHDA and SQIVND (reference sequence). For the CDR3, the DNA is TGTGCCAGTAGTACCGACAGGGTGGGGACCGGGGAGCTGTTTTTT. Amino acid sequence: CASSTDRVGTGELFF.

This chain links TRBV9 with TRBJ2-1; 11 bases match TRBD2. The germline V gene has CDR1 SGDLS and CDR2 YYNGEE. CDR3 size: 16 residues. V lost 3 bases, J lost 6 bases, and 8 bases stayed unmatched. The CDR3 reads CASSAVSGRALNEQFF. CDR3 coding DNA: TGTGCCAGCAGCGCCGTTAGCGGGAGGGCCCTCAATGAGCAGTTCTTC.

This clonotype was counted only a few times. The chain is built from TRBV5-1 and TRBJ1-2; D perhaps matches TRBD1 (5 bases). Germline V CDR1 and CDR2: SGHRS, YFSETQ. CDR3 length: 13 residues. V lost 1 base, J lost 7 bases, and 11 bases lay in between. The CDR3: CASSLMGEAGYTF. CDR3 DNA sequence: TGCGCCAGCAGCTTGATGGGGGAGGCTGGCTACACCTTC.

In its sample, this clonotype was seen many times. V is TRBV12-5 and J is TRBJ1-6, with D unresolved. Trimming pared 0 bases from V and 8 bases from J, leaving 11 bases between. There are 15 residues in the CDR3. Germline V gene data show CDR1 as LGHNT and CDR2 as FRNRAP. CDR3: CASGLVLGSDSPLHF. DNA for the CDR3: TGTGCTAGTGGTTTGGTATTAGGGTCGGATTCACCCCTCCACTTT.

Many counts were recorded for this clonotype. The CDR3: CASSLVTGTGELFF. CDR3 coding DNA: TGTGCCAGCAGCTTAGTGACGGGCACCGGGGAGCTGTTTTTT. V gene TRBV7-3 combines with J gene TRBJ2-2; D is undetermined. Germline CDR1 SGHTA, CDR2 FQGTGA. The CDR3 is 14 amino acids. Trimming shortened V by 2 bases and J by 4 bases, and 8 bases separated the two germline ends.

In its sample, this clonotype was seen many times. This chain connects TRBV6-5 to TRBJ1-1; D is perhaps TRBD1 (6 bases). V gave up 1 base and J gave up 4 bases, with 22 bases separating them. The CDR3 contains 18 residues. Germline V gene data show CDR1 as MNHEY and CDR2 as SVGAGI. The CDR3 DNA sequence: TGTGCCAGCAGTTACTACAGCGGGGAGGGGAGGGGGATCACTGAAGCTTTCTTT. Amino acids: CASSYYSGEGRGITEAFF.

This clonotype has at least ten counts. The CDR3 reads CASSLRRVGTDTQYF. In nucleotides, the CDR3 is TGTGCCAGCAGTTTGAGGCGGGTGGGCACAGATACGCAGTATTTT. V and J are TRBV12-3 or TRBV12-4 and TRBJ2-3; TRBD2 is a possible D gene (5 bases). There are 15 residues in the CDR3. V dropped 3 bases and J dropped 1 base, with 11 bases sitting between them.

This clonotype has just a few counts. This chain uses TRBV7-2 with TRBJ2-3, with TRBD2 matching over 11 bases. The V gene end was trimmed by 3 bases and the J gene end by 2 bases; junction bases not matched to a gene: 7. Per germline, CDR1 SGHTA and CDR2 FQGNSA. CDR3 size: 17 residues. The CDR3: CASSFYRLAGPTDTQYF. The CDR3 DNA is TGTGCCAGCAGCTTTTATCGACTAGCGGGGCCCACAGATACGCAGTATTTT.